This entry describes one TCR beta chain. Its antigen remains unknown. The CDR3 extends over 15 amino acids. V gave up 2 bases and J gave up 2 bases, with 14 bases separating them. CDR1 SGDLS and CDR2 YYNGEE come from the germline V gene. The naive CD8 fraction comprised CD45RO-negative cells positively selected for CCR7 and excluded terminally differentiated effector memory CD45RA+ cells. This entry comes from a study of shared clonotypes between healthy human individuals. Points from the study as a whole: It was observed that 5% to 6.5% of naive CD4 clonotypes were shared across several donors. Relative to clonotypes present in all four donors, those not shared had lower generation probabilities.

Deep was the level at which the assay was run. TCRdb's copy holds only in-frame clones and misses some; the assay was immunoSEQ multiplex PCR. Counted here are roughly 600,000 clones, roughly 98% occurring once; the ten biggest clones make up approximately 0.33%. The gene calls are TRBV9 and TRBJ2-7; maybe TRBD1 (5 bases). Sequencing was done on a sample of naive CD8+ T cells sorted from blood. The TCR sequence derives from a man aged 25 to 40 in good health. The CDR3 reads CASSVGQGGTYEQYF. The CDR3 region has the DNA TGTGCCAGCAGCGTCGGGCAGGGTGGGACCTACGAGCAGTACTTC. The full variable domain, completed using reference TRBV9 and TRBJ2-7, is DSGVTQTPKHLITATGQRVTLRCSPRSGDLSVYWYQQSLDQGLQFLIQYYNGEERAKGNILERFSAQQFPDLHSELNLSSLELGDSALYFCASSVGQGGTYEQYFGPGTRLTVT.